This T cell receptor beta chain was identified in a study of T cell changes during pregnancy in multiple sclerosis. As regards this clone: The same CDR3 is also encoded by other DNA sequences in this sample.

Only in-frame clones appear in the TCRdb table, and some are missing; sequencing was by immunoSEQ multiplex PCR. The table shows some 71,000 clones, with approximately 91% occurring only once. CDR3 length: 12 residues. The germline gives CDR1 MDHEN, CDR2 SYDVKM. Trimming took 3 bases from V and 4 from J, leaving 7 bases between them. The rearrangement uses TRBV28 and TRBJ2-7; D not certain. Sequences were derived from peripheral blood, sampled in the third trimester of pregnancy. The receptor was isolated from a female donor with multiple sclerosis, enrolled in a pregnancy study. Here the CDR3 reads CASSLGRYEQYF. The DNA of the CDR3 is TGTGCCAGCAGTTTGGGCAGGTACGAGCAGTACTTC.